Shown below are 13 T cell receptor beta chains from a single sample sequenced in a study of cytomegalovirus exposure and HLA in healthy donors. PCR employed 60 Vbeta and 13 Jbeta primers. The method was immunoSEQ multiplex PCR; TCRdb's version includes in-frame clones alone and lacks a portion of them. The sample holds approximately 27,000 clones, around 64% seen once. Specimen: PBMCs. The receptor set was obtained from a woman between 50 and 59 years old in good health and CMV-seronegative.

The gene calls are TRBV4-1 and TRBJ1-5, with 8 bases that match TRBD1. After removal of 1 base from V and 5 bases from J, the junction contained 4 bases not matched to a gene. CDR1 MGHRA and CDR2 YSYEKL come from the germline V gene. The CDR3 has 15 amino acids. This chain's CDR3 is CASSQGTGYDQPQHF. In DNA, the CDR3 is TGCGCCAGCAGCCAAGGGACAGGGTATGATCAGCCCCAGCATTTT.

This chain joins TRBV12-5 and TRBJ2-3; 7 bases line up with TRBD2. In germline, CDR1 is LGHNT, CDR2 FRNRAP. The CDR3 length is 12 residues. J gave up 6 bases and V 11 bases, and 8 bases lay outside the gene matches. Here the CDR3 DNA reads TGTGCTTGGGGGGGGAGGCCGGATACGCAGTATTTT. Translated: CAWGGRPDTQYF.

J is TRBJ1-2 and V is TRBV27; 7 bases are a match to TRBD1. CDR3 length: 13 amino acids. Germline V gene sequence: CDR1 MNHEY, CDR2 SMNVEV (reference sequence). The J segment lost 7 bases and the V segment lost 5 bases, leaving 7 bases of the junction unmatched. The CDR3 protein is CASSDYRGTGYTF. The CDR3, as DNA: TGTGCCAGCAGTGACTACAGGGGAACTGGCTACACCTTC.

This chain joins TRBV9 and TRBJ2-1, with a weak D call TRBD2 (6 bases). V was trimmed by 2 bases and J by 3 bases, leaving 15 bases between them. The CDR3 is 16 residues long. Germline V gene sequence: CDR1 SGDLS, CDR2 YYNGEE. The CDR3 spells CASSVWSGDVYNEQFF. As DNA, the CDR3 is TGTGCCAGCAGCGTCTGGTCGGGAGATGTCTACAATGAGCAGTTCTTC.

The V gene is TRBV10-3, the J gene TRBJ2-7; 9 nucleotides align to TRBD2. CDR1 is ENHRY and CDR2 is SYGVKD in the germline V gene. CDR3 length: 15 amino acids. The junction had 5 bases not matched to a gene; V was cut back by 5 bases and J by 0 bases. In DNA, the CDR3 is TGTGCCATCAGTAAGGTAGCGGGGGACTCCTACGAGCAGTACTTC. Translated, it gives CAISKVAGDSYEQYF.

The chain is built from TRBV6-5 and TRBJ1-6; TRBD1 is a possible D gene (5 bases). CDR3 length: 15 residues. Germline V gene data show CDR1 as MNHEY and CDR2 as SVGAGI. Trimming shortened V by 4 bases and J by 9 bases, and 16 bases separated the two germline ends. The CDR3 protein is CASSSGQAAGSPLHF. The CDR3 bases are TGTGCCAGCAGTTCTGGACAAGCTGCTGGTTCACCCCTCCACTTT.

This clone was seen more than once but under ten times. V is TRBV6-5 and J is TRBJ2-3; 9 bases match TRBD2. V lost 7 bases to trimming and J lost 2 bases; unmatched junction nucleotides: 7. Germline V CDR1 and CDR2: MNHEY, SVGAGI. The CDR3 is 15 amino acids. The chain's CDR3 is CASKGGRAVTDTQYF. DNA of the CDR3: TGTGCCAGCAAGGGCGGGAGGGCGGTCACAGATACGCAGTATTTT.

The genes are TRBV29-1 and TRBJ2-2; weak D call: TRBD2 (6 bases). Germline-derived CDR1 and CDR2 are SQVTM and ANQGSEA. The germline V and J ends were trimmed by 5 bases and 6 bases, with 19 bases remaining between them. The CDR3 loop spans 15 amino acids. The CDR3 coding sequence is TGCAGCGTTCTGGAGGGAACCCGTGGAGCCGGGGAGCTGTTTTTT. Translated, it gives CSVLEGTRGAGELFF.

CDR3 residues: CASSQTGTALEKLFF. The CDR3 DNA reads TGTGCCAGCTCTCAAACCGGGACAGCCTTAGAAAAACTGTTTTTT. This chain uses TRBV6-5 with TRBJ1-4, with 7 positions matching TRBD1. V shed 8 bases and J 8 bases; nucleotides not matched to a gene: 14. From germline, CDR1 is MNHEY and CDR2 SVGAGI. The CDR3 runs to 15 residues.

Here the CDR3 reads CASSQGQGRQPQHF. The CDR3 DNA reads TGCGCCAGCAGCCAGGGGCAGGGGAGACAGCCCCAGCATTTT. The gene calls are TRBV4-1 and TRBJ1-5, with D perhaps matching TRBD1 (6 bases). CDR1 and CDR2 (germline): MGHRA, YSYEKL. This CDR3 is built from 14 residues. Trimming removed 3 bases from V and 7 bases from J, with 13 bases in between.

The chain has TRBV7-2 and TRBJ2-7, with 7 positions matching TRBD2. J lost 6 bases, V lost 1 base, and 6 bases had no gene match. The length of the CDR3 is 14 residues. The germline V gene has CDR1 SGHTA and CDR2 FQGNSA. The CDR3 DNA sequence: TGTGCCAGCAGCTTAGGAGCGGGGCCTATCGAGCAGTACTTC. Translation gives CASSLGAGPIEQYF. The whole variable domain, filled in from reference TRBV7-2 and TRBJ2-7, reads GAGVSQSPSNKVTEKGKDVELRCDPISGHTALYWYRQSLGQGLEFLIYFQGNSAPDKSGLPSDRFSAERTGGSVSTLTIQRTQQEDSAVYLCASSLGAGPIEQYFGPGTRLTVT.

This chain links TRBV5-4 with TRBJ1-2; D is ambiguous. The germline V gene has CDR1 SGHNT and CDR2 YYREEE (reference sequence). This CDR3 contains 15 residues. Trimming took off 5 bases at V and 1 base at J, with 15 bases between the two ends. In DNA form, the CDR3 reads TGTGCCAGCAGTCCGGGAGGTCCCATTAACTATGGCTACACCTTC. Its protein product is CASSPGGPINYGYTF.

The chain carries TRBV19 and TRBJ1-1; 7 bases map to TRBD1. Trimming cost V 9 bases and J 1 base; bases outside gene matches: 5. CDR3 length: 13 amino acids. CDR1 LNHDA and CDR2 SQIVND come from the germline V gene (reference sequence). The CDR3 spells CASWGDRNTEAFF. The CDR3 DNA is TGTGCCAGCTGGGGGGACAGGAACACTGAAGCTTTCTTT. The variable domain in full, completed from reference TRBV19 and TRBJ1-1, reads DGGITQSPKYLFRKEGQNVTLSCEQNLNHDAMYWYRQDPGQGLRLIYYSQIVNDFQKGDIAEGYSVSREKKESFPLTVTSAQKNPTAFYLCASWGDRNTEAFFGQGTRLTVV.